The clone carrying this T cell receptor beta chain was counted ten times or more. The antigen is unknown. Template material for amplifying TCR beta CDR3 regions consisted of RNA transcripts. When the TCR CDR3 underwent first-round RT-PCR, the HTBI primer set was used. TCRdb recomputed calls from the multiplex PCR reads with MiXCR, one row per CDR3 protein. The sample gives about 600,000 distinct CDR3 sequences, 14% of which show up once; around 12% is in the top ten. V trimming: 4 bases; J trimming: 6 bases; junction bases outside the gene matches: 4. Germline V gene data show CDR1 as SEHNR and CDR2 as FQNEAQ (reference sequence). The CDR3 is 14 amino acids. This record belongs to a study of T cells in Graves' hyperthyroidism and ophthalmopathy. On the study more broadly: Peripheral blood samples were taken at initial diagnosis, prior to any treatment.

The study included ophthalmopathy patients with Clinical Activity Score at least 3, NOSPECS grade at least 4 and duration under 3 months. The authors obtained PBMCs from over 7.5 ml of fresh peripheral blood. Study-wide results and caveats: Ophthalmopathy stood apart from stable hyperthyroidism in a 13 V-J model.

Sequenced material: blood. The chain uses TRBV7-9 and TRBJ2-1, with 9 bases that match TRBD2. This TCR came from a woman in her forties or fifties with Graves' ophthalmopathy. This CDR3 is CASSSGRGGNEQFF. In DNA form, the CDR3 reads TGTGCCAGCAGCTCGGGGCGGGGGGGCAATGAGCAGTTCTTC.